These 28 T cell receptor beta chains came from one sample sequenced in a study of T cells expressing NK-cell markers. Following a re-call of the 5' RACE reads, TCRdb has one entry per CDR3 protein and lacks DNA. This table lists 500,000 or so distinct CDR3 sequences. The sequenced sample was blood T cells: a sorted CD56 or NKG2C T cell subset, CD4+ or CD8+ T cells, or bulk PBMC T cells (not recorded which). All receptors derive from a man in his late teens or twenties in good health.

The V and J genes are TRBV12-3 or TRBV12-4 and TRBJ2-7; TCRdb indicates TRBD2, and absent DNA this call remains unverified. This CDR3 comprises 15 residues. CDR3 sequence: CASSLLAGGYYEQYF.

The V and J genes are TRBV7-2 and TRBJ2-3; TCRdb calls TRBD2, which cannot be checked without DNA. Germline V CDR1 and CDR2: SGHTA, FQGNSA. The CDR3 runs to 17 residues. The CDR3 spells CASSLPAVGLDTDTQYF. The entire variable domain, with the rest obtained from reference TRBV7-2 and TRBJ2-3, is as follows: GAGVSQSPSNKVTEKGKDVELRCDPISGHTALYWYRQSLGQGLEFLIYFQGNSAPDKSGLPSDRFSAERTGGSVSTLTIQRTQQEDSAVYLCASSLPAVGLDTDTQYFGPGTRLTVL.

The chain employs TRBV20-1 and TRBJ2-7; as DNA is missing, the TRBD1 call by TCRdb cannot be tested. The germline gives CDR1 DFQATT, CDR2 SNEGSKA (reference sequence). The CDR3 consists of 13 residues. This CDR3 reads CSAHGTLAYEQYF.

The CDR3: CAWNLGESEAFF. This chain uses TRBV30 with TRBJ1-1. The germline V gene encodes CDR1 GTSNPN and CDR2 SVGIG (reference sequence). This CDR3 spans 12 amino acids.

This chain joins TRBV12-3 or TRBV12-4 and TRBJ2-1; TCRdb gives TRBD2 as the D gene, but with no DNA this cannot be confirmed. CDR3 length: 18 amino acids. CDR3 residues: CASRWTSGRMSSYNEQFF.

This chain links TRBV7-9 with TRBJ2-2. Per germline, CDR1 SEHNR and CDR2 FQNEAQ (reference sequence). CDR3 length equals 11 residues. The CDR3: CASHNTGELFF.

This chain connects TRBV20-1 to TRBJ2-7; without DNA, the TCRdb call of TRBD2 cannot be checked. Germline V gene sequence: CDR1 DFQATT, CDR2 SNEGSKA (reference sequence). The CDR3 length is 18 residues. CDR3 region: CSARPGIPLSGRAGEQYF.

The CDR3 sequence is CSARVMRGFGNQPQHF. This rearrangement joins TRBV20-1 to TRBJ1-5; the D call from TCRdb, TRBD1, cannot be confirmed without DNA. This CDR3 is 16 amino acids long. The germline V gene encodes CDR1 DFQATT and CDR2 SNEGSKA (reference sequence).

The chain is built from TRBV10-3 and TRBJ1-3. The length of the CDR3 is 15 residues. Germline loops: CDR1 ENHRY, CDR2 SYGVKD. The CDR3 protein is CAIRTEGGSGNTIYF.

The chain couples TRBV5-1 to TRBJ2-3; TCRdb picks TRBD2, but there is no DNA to check that call. The CDR3 extends over 13 amino acids. The germline V gene has CDR1 SGHRS and CDR2 YFSETQ. CDR3 protein: CASSSEGPDTQYF. The whole variable domain, filled in from reference TRBV5-1 and TRBJ2-3, reads KAGVTQTPRYLIKTRGQQVTLSCSPISGHRSVSWYQQTPGQGLQFLFEYFSETQRNKGNFPGRFSGRQFSNSRSEMNVSTLELGDSALYLCASSSEGPDTQYFGPGTRLTVL.

This chain links TRBV20-1 with TRBJ2-7; TCRdb designates TRBD1, a call that cannot be tested without DNA. The CDR3 sequence is 16 residues long. From germline, CDR1 is DFQATT and CDR2 SNEGSKA (reference sequence). The CDR3 spells CSARALQGGSSYEQYF.

The chain carries TRBV19 and TRBJ2-1; TCRdb outputs TRBD2, but without DNA this stays unchecked. The CDR3 spans 15 residues. Germline V lookup: CDR1 LNHDA, CDR2 SQIVND (reference sequence). The CDR3 here is CASSLAREPFDEQFF.

The gene calls are TRBV24-1 and TRBJ2-1; without DNA, the TCRdb call of TRBD2 cannot be checked. This CDR3 region has 13 residues. In germline, CDR1 is KGHDR, CDR2 SFDVKD. CDR3 sequence reads: CATRESSVDEQFF.

The chain has TRBV6-1 and TRBJ2-3. The length of the CDR3 is 14 residues. Per germline, CDR1 MNHNS and CDR2 SASEGT. The CDR3 loop is CASDGVASTDTQYF.

The chain is built from TRBV24-1 and TRBJ2-5; the TRBD1 assignment by TCRdb is unverifiable without DNA. The CDR3 sequence is 16 residues long. Germline V gene sequence: CDR1 KGHDR, CDR2 SFDVKD. CDR3 sequence: CATSDPGTGGWETQYF.

The rearrangement uses TRBV6-1 and TRBJ2-3. This CDR3 contains 14 residues. Looked up from germline, CDR1 is MNHNS and CDR2 is SASEGT. The CDR3 loop reads CASSDGLVADTQYF.

The rearrangement links TRBV20-1 to TRBJ2-1; TCRdb designates TRBD1, a call that cannot be tested without DNA. Germline CDR1 and CDR2: DFQATT and SNEGSKA (reference sequence). This CDR3 has 16 amino acids. This CDR3 is CSARDWGGNSYNEQFF.

This chain joins TRBV30 and TRBJ2-3; TCRdb proposes TRBD1, but this gene call is untestable without DNA. The germline gives CDR1 GTSNPN, CDR2 SVGIG (reference sequence). The CDR3 consists of 13 residues. CDR3 residues: CAWRNGNTDTQYF.

The rearrangement joins TRBV5-5 to TRBJ1-5; the TRBD1 assignment by TCRdb is unverifiable without DNA. The CDR3 runs 14 residues. Germline CDR1 reads SGHKS; CDR2 reads YYEKEE (reference sequence). CDR3 in amino acids: CASRTGTGDQPQHF.

The chain joins TRBV6-1 to TRBJ2-5. CDR3 length: 15 residues. Germline lookup yields CDR1 MNHNS and CDR2 SASEGT. CDR3 in amino acids: CASSEVTNPSVTQYF.

The chain recombines TRBV5-6 with TRBJ2-1; TCRdb's D gene call, TRBD1, goes unchecked for lack of DNA. Germline V CDR1 and CDR2: SGHDT, YYEEEE. CDR3 length: 15 amino acids. CDR3 sequence reads: CASSLVPGRNNEQFF.

The rearrangement links TRBV10-3 to TRBJ1-5; the TCRdb D gene call, TRBD1, has no DNA to confirm it. The CDR3 contains 17 residues. Germline-derived CDR1 and CDR2 are ENHRY and SYGVKD. The CDR3 sequence is CAITEGIRQGFFQPQHF.

The chain joins TRBV11-2 to TRBJ2-1; the TCRdb D gene call, TRBD1, has no DNA to confirm it. Germline-derived CDR1 and CDR2 are SGHAT and FQNNGV. The CDR3 runs 16 residues. The CDR3 reads CASSTARGSSYNEQFF.

The V and J genes are TRBV20-1 and TRBJ2-6; without DNA, the TCRdb call of TRBD1 cannot be checked. CDR1 is DFQATT and CDR2 is SNEGSKA in the germline V gene (reference sequence). The CDR3 totals 18 residues. CDR3 protein: CSAREKGQAVGGANVLTF.

This chain connects TRBV10-3 to TRBJ2-1; TCRdb proposes TRBD2, but this gene call is untestable without DNA. Germline CDR1 is ENHRY and CDR2 is SYGVKD. The CDR3 runs to 13 residues. The chain's CDR3 is CAIRRESQDEQFF.

This CDR3 is CASSPVWDSEGNTIYF. The rearrangement uses TRBV4-1 and TRBJ1-3; the D gene TCRdb calls, TRBD1, cannot be checked with no DNA. This CDR3 is built from 16 residues. Germline assignment: CDR1 MGHRA and CDR2 YSYEKL.

The V and J genes are TRBV12-3 or TRBV12-4 and TRBJ2-7; no DNA is available, so the TRBD1 call from TCRdb remains unchecked. The CDR3 extends over 14 amino acids. The CDR3 protein is CASSRDSYPYEQYF.

The gene calls are TRBV24-1 and TRBJ2-1; lacking DNA, the TRBD2 call made by TCRdb goes unchecked. CDR3 length: 13 amino acids. The germline V gene encodes CDR1 KGHDR and CDR2 SFDVKD. CDR3 sequence reads: CATSPSRVLEQFF.